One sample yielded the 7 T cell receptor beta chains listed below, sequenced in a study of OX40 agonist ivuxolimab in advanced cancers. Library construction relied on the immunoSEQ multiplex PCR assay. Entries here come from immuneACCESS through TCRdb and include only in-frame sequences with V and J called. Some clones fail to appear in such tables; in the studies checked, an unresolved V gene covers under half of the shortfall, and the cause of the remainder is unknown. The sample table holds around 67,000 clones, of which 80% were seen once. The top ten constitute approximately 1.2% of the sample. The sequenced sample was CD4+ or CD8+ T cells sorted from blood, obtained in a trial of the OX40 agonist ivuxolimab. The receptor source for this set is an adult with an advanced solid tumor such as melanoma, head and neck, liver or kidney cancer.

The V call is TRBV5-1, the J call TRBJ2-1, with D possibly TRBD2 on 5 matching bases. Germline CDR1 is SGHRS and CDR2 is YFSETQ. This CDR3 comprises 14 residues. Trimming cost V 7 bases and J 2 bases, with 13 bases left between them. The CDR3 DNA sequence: TGCGCCAGCGGCGGCGGACTCACCTACAATGAGCAGTTCTTC. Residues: CASGGGLTYNEQFF.

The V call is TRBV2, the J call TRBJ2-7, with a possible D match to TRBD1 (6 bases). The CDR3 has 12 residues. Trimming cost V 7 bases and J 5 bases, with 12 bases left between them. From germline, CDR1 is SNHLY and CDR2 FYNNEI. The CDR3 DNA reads TGTGCCAGCACTGCAGGGGCCAACGAGCAGTACTTC. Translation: CASTAGANEQYF.

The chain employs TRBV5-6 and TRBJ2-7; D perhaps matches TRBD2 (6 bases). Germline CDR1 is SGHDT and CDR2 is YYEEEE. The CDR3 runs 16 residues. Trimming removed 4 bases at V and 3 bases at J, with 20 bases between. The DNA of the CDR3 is TGTGCCAGCAGCCTGGGGGGTGGCATTCACAACTACGAGCAGTACTTC. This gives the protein CASSLGGGIHNYEQYF.

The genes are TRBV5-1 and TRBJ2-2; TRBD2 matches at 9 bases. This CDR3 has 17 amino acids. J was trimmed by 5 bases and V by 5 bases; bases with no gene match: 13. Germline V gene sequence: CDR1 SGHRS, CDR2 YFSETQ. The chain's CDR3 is CASSYSGGAKKTGELFF. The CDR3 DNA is TGCGCCAGCAGTTATAGCGGGGGAGCAAAAAAAACCGGGGAGCTGTTTTTT.

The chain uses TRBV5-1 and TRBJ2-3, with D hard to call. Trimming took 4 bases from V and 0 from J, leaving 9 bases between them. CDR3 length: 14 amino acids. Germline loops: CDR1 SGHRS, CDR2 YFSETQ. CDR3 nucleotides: TGCGCCAGCAGCCCCGGGTATAGCACAGATACGCAGTATTTT. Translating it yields CASSPGYSTDTQYF.

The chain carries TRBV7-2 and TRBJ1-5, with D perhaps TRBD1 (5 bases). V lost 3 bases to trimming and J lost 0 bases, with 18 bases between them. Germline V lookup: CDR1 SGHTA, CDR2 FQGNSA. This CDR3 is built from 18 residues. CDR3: CASSFFGGSLYSNQPQHF. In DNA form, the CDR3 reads TGTGCCAGCAGCTTCTTCGGGGGGTCCCTTTATAGCAATCAGCCCCAGCATTTT.

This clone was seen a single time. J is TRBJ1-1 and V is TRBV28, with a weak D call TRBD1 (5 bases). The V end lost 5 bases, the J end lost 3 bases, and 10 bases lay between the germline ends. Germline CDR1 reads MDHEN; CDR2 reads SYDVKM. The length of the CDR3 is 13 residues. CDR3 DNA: TGTGCCAGCAGTGGGGACGGAGACACTGAAGCTTTCTTT. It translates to CASSGDGDTEAFF.